The present T cell receptor beta chain was sequenced within a study of CD8+CD57+ T cells in acquired aplastic anemia. Study results and limitations: Patients and controls shared nearly 30 CD8+ CDR3 sequences, which appeared highly expressed in patients and within their immunodominant clones. Patients and controls had CD8+ Simpson's diversity values that were not significantly distinct.

The CDR3 consists of 11 residues. Trimming removed 3 bases at V and 4 bases at J, with 4 bases between. CDR1 and CDR2 (germline): SGDLS, YYNGEE. This clonotype was observed at least ten times. As yet, its antigen is unknown. Genomic DNA provided the template from which TCR beta VDJ and CDR3 profiles were obtained. MiXCR, applied by TCRdb to the reads, yields one record per CDR3 protein. The sample shows approximately 80,000 distinct CDR3 sequences, about 70% of them seen only once. The sequenced patients had an expansion of CD8+CD57+ cells seen by flow cytometry. Patient blood was sampled before any therapy had been received.

The sequence was collected from a human donor with aplastic anemia. Sequenced: sorted CD4+, CD8+, or CD8+CD57+ T cells (not recorded which) from PBMCs. The chain joins TRBV9 to TRBJ1-2; D gene uncertain. The CDR3 loop reads CASSAGYGYTF. The CDR3, as DNA: TGTGCCAGCAGCGCCGGCTATGGCTACACCTTC.